These T cell receptor beta chains were read from a single sample in a study of blood T cell repertoires in COVID-19. Profiling relied on immunoSEQ multiplex PCR, and the TCRdb table lists in-frame clones only, not all of them. This table holds hundreds of thousands of clones, about 85% found once. Sample: PBMCs or T cells enriched from blood (not recorded which). The receptors were sampled from a woman aged 18 to 35 with acute COVID-19. The CDR3 runs from the conserved cysteine through the conserved F or W. The order of the fields is clone size, J gene, D gene, V gene, CDR3 protein, CDR3 DNA. D genes are given only for firm matches. Clone size, where shown, is once, few, many, or a class for clones that have expanded.

>-|TRBJ1-4|-|TRBV19
CASSATGEGNEKLFF
TGTGCCAGTAGTGCGACAGGAGAAGGGAATGAAAAACTGTTTTTT
>once|TRBJ2-7|-|TRBV18
CASLMSISYEQYF
TGTGCCAGCTTGATGTCTATCTCCTACGAGCAGTACTTC
>-|TRBJ1-2|TRBD1|TRBV9
CASSGDRDKANYGYTF
TGTGCCAGCAGCGGCGACAGGGACAAGGCTAACTATGGCTACACCTTC
>-|TRBJ1-2|TRBD1|TRBV30
CAWSPDRDYGYTF
TGTGCCTGGTCGCCCGACAGGGACTATGGCTACACCTTC
>-|TRBJ2-7|-|TRBV5-1
CASSLGQYLYEQYF
TGCGCCAGCAGCCTCGGACAGTACCTCTACGAGCAGTACTTC
>-|TRBJ1-1|-|TRBV9
CASSATASMNTEAFF
TGTGCCAGCAGCGCGACCGCTAGCATGAACACTGAAGCTTTCTTT
>few|TRBJ2-1|-|TRBV6-2/TRBV6-3
CASSWTANEQFF
TGTGCCAGCAGTTGGACAGCCAATGAGCAGTTCTTC
>-|TRBJ1-1|-|TRBV5-1
CASSLEAGKGNTEAFF
TGCGCCAGCAGCTTGGAGGCAGGGAAGGGGAACACTGAAGCTTTCTTT
>-|TRBJ2-1|TRBD2|TRBV4-3
CASSQDQSPASGRASSYNEQFF
TGCGCCAGCAGCCAAGATCAGTCTCCGGCTAGCGGGAGGGCGAGCTCCTACAATGAGCAGTTCTTC
>few|TRBJ1-1|TRBD1|TRBV6-4
CASSEGGQNTEAFF
TGTGCCAGCAGTGAAGGGGGCCAGAACACTGAAGCTTTCTTT
>once|TRBJ2-3|-|TRBV28
CASSLSPTKSSTDTQYF
TGTGCCAGCAGTTTAAGCCCGACAAAATCTAGCACAGATACGCAGTATTTT
>-|TRBJ2-7|TRBD1|TRBV7-9
CASTGQGVLYEQYF
TGTGCCAGCACTGGACAGGGGGTATTGTACGAGCAGTACTTC